This T cell receptor (beta chain) was profiled in a study of blood T cell repertoires in COVID-19. At the level of the study: Nucleic acid was either cDNA or gDNA, and it came from T cells, B-cell-depleted T cells, or PBMCs.

This CDR3 comprises 13 residues. The germline gives CDR1 SGHTA, CDR2 FQGTGA. V was clipped by 5 bases and J by 4 bases, with 11 bases between them. As originally analysed: How many nucleated cells were present was estimated from reference gene primer amplification. The protocol was immunoSEQ multiplex PCR, while the TCRdb copy is restricted to in-frame clones and leaves out a portion. For V, J and clone size, that table is used; D and trimming come from the DNA. The profile shows approximately 200,000 clones, approximately 80% of them singletons. This chain links TRBV7-3 with TRBJ1-1; D is perhaps TRBD1 (6 bases). Sequenced input: PBMCs or T cells enriched from blood (not recorded which). The TCR originated in a woman between 40 and 50 years old with acute COVID-19. CDR3: CASSITGSTEAFF. As DNA, the CDR3 is TGTGCCAGCAGCATTACAGGGAGCACTGAAGCTTTCTTT.